These T cell receptor beta chains were read from a single sample in a study of PD-1 blockade in classical Hodgkin lymphoma. Sequenced by immunoSEQ multiplex PCR; TCRdb stores in-frame clones only, minus some. Of around 100,000 clones in the sample, around 88% were seen once. The sample was peripheral blood mononuclear cells (PBMCs), taken before the second cycle of nivolumab. These receptors all stem from a human donor with classical Hodgkin lymphoma. Both conserved end residues are part of each CDR3. D genes are given only for firm matches.

d_gene: -
v_gene: TRBV6-5
j_gene: TRBJ1-3
CDR3nt: TGTGCCAGCAGTTACTCGTTTGGAGGAAACACCATATATTTT
CDR3aa: CASSYSFGGNTIYF

d_gene: TRBD1
v_gene: TRBV7-2
j_gene: TRBJ2-1
CDR3nt: TGTGCCAGCAGCTTAGAGGGACAGTACTACAATGAGCAGTTCTTC
CDR3aa: CASSLEGQYYNEQFF

d_gene: -
v_gene: TRBV15
j_gene: TRBJ1-2
CDR3nt: TGTGCCACCAGCAGAGGCAGGGGCGGCTTGAACTATGGCTACACCTTC
CDR3aa: CATSRGRGGLNYGYTF

d_gene: TRBD2
v_gene: TRBV7-3
j_gene: TRBJ2-3
CDR3nt: TGTGCCAGCAGTTCCCTAGCGGCTAGCACAGATACGCAGTATTTT
CDR3aa: CASSSLAASTDTQYF

d_gene: -
v_gene: TRBV9
j_gene: TRBJ2-7
CDR3nt: TGTGCCAGCAGCCCCAGAGGGGGGGGCCCCTTCCTCTACGAGCAGTACTTC
CDR3aa: CASSPRGGGPFLYEQYF

d_gene: -
v_gene: TRBV5-4
j_gene: TRBJ2-2
CDR3nt: TGTGCCAGCAGTTGGGAGGGGGCCAGCACCGGGGAGCTGTTTTTT
CDR3aa: CASSWEGASTGELFF

d_gene: -
v_gene: TRBV28
j_gene: TRBJ2-2
CDR3nt: TGTGCCAGCAAAGCTTCCCCCGGGGAGCTGTTTTTT
CDR3aa: CASKASPGELFF

d_gene: -
v_gene: TRBV2
j_gene: TRBJ2-2
CDR3nt: TGTGCCAGCAGTGAGGGGGTCACCGGGGAGCTGTTTTTT
CDR3aa: CASSEGVTGELFF

d_gene: -
v_gene: TRBV30
j_gene: TRBJ2-2
CDR3nt: TGTGCCTGGATGACACCCCGGTTTCCAACCGGGGAGCTGTTTTTT
CDR3aa: CAWMTPRFPTGELFF

d_gene: -
v_gene: TRBV4-2
j_gene: TRBJ1-2
CDR3nt: TGTGCCAGCAGCCAACCGGATAGCATGGGCTACACCTTC
CDR3aa: CASSQPDSMGYTF

d_gene: TRBD1
v_gene: TRBV5-1
j_gene: TRBJ2-7
CDR3nt: TGCGCCAGCAGCACCCGACAGGGGCGAGGCTCCTACGAGCAGTACTTC
CDR3aa: CASSTRQGRGSYEQYF

d_gene: TRBD1
v_gene: TRBV6-1
j_gene: TRBJ1-5
CDR3nt: TGTGCCAGCAGTGAAGCGGGGACAGGGGGAGGTTACAATCAGCCCCAGCATTTT
CDR3aa: CASSEAGTGGGYNQPQHF